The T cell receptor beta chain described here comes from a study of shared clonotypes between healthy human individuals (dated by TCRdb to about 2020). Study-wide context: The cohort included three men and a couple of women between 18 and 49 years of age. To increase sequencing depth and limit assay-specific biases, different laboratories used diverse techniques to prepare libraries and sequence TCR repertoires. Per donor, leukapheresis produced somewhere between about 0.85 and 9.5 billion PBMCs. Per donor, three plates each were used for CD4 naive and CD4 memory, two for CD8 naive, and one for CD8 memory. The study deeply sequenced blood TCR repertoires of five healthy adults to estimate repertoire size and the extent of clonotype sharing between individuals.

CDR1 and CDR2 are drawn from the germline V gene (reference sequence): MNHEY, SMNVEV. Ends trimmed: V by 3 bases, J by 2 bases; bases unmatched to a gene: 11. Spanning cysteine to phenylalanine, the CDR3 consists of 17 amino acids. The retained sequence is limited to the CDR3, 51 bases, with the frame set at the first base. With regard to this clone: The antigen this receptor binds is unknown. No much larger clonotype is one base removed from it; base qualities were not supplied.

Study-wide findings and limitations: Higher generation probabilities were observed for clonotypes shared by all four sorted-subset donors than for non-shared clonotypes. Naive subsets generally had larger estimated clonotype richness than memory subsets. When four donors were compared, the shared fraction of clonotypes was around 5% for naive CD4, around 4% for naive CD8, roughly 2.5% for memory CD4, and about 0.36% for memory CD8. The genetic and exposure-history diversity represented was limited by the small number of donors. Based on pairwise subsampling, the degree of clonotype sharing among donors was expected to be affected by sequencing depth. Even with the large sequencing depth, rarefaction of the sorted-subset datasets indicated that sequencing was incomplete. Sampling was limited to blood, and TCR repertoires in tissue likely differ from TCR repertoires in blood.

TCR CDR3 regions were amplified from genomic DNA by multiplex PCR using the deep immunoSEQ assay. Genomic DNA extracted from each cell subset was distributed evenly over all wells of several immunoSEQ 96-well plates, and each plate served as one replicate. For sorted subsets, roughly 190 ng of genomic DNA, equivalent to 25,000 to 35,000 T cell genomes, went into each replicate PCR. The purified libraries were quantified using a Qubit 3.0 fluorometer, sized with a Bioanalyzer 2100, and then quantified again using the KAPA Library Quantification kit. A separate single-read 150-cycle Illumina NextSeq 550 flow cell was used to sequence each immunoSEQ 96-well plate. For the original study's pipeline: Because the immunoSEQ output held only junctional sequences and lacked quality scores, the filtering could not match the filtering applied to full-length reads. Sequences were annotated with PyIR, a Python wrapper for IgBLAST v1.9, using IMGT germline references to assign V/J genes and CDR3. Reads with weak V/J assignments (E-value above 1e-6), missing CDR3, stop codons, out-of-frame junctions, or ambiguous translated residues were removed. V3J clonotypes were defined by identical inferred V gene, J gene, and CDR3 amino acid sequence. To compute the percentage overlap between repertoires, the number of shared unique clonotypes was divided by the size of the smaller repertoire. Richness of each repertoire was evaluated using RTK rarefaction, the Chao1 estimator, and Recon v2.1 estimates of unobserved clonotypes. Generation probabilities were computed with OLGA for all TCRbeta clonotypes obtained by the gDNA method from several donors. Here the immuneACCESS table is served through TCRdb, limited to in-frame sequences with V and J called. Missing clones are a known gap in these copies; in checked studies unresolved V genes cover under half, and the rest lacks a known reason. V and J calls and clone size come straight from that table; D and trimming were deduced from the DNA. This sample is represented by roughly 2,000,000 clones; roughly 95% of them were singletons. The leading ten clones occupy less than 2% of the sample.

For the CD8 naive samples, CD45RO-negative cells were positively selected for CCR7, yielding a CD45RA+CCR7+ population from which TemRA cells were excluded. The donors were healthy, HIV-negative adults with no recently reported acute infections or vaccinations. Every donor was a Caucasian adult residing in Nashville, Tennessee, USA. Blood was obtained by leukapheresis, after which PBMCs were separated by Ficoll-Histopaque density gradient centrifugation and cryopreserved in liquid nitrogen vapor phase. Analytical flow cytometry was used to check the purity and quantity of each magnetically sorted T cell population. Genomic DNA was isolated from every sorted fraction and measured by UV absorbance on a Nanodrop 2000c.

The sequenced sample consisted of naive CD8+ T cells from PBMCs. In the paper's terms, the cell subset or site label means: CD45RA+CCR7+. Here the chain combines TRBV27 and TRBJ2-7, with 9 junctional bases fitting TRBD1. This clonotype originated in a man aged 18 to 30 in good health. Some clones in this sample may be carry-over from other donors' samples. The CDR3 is CASSFASGTGSPYEQYF. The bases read TGTGCCAGCAGTTTTGCCTCCGGGACAGGGTCTCCCTACGAGCAGTACTTC.